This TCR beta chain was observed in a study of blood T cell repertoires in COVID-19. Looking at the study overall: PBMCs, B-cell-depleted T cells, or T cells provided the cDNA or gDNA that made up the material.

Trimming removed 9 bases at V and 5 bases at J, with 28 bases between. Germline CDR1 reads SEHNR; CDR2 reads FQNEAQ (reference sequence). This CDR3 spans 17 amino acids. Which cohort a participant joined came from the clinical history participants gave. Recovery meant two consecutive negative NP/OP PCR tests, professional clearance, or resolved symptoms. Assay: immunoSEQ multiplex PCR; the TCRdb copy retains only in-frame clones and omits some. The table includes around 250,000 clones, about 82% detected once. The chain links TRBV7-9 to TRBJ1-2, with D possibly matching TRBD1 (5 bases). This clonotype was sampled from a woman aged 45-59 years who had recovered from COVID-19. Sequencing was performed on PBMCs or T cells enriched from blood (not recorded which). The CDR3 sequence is CASNKGGTAEALYGYTF. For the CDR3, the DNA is TGTGCCAGTAATAAGGGAGGGACGGCCGAAGCGTTGTATGGCTACACCTTC.